This record concerns one TCR beta chain sequence. Its antigen is as yet unknown. Random hexamers primed reverse transcription of about 0.5 to 1 ug RNA. Amplification of TCR beta CDR3 spanned 54 Vbeta and 13 Jbeta via immunoSEQ multiplex PCR. TCRdb re-analysed the immunoSEQ multiplex PCR reads in MiXCR, keeping a single row per CDR3 protein. The sample records fewer than 100,000 distinct CDR3 sequences, more than 85% being singletons. CD8+ and CD4+ blood T cells underwent TCR beta sequencing. TEMRA cells underwent FACS enrichment and CD8+ and CD4+ T cells underwent negative isolation. This sample was taken from a study of CD8 T cells in Susac syndrome. Study-level points and caveats: The study acknowledged a relatively small number of individuals in its TCR sequencing and HLA analysis.

Trimming cost V 2 bases and J 4 bases; bases outside gene matches: 3. The CDR3 consists of 15 residues. The germline V gene has CDR1 MGHDK and CDR2 SYGVNS. The chain has TRBV25-1 and TRBJ2-3; 10 bases are a match to TRBD2. The TCR originated in a human donor with multiple sclerosis. Input material: CD8+ T cells from PBMCs. CDR3 residues: CASSEEAGGADTQYF. In nucleotides, the CDR3 is TGTGCCAGCAGTGAAGAAGCGGGGGGGGCAGATACGCAGTATTTT.